The 14 T cell receptor beta chains in this list originate from one sample, sequenced in a study of OX40 agonist ivuxolimab in advanced cancers. Library preparation used the immunoSEQ multiplex PCR assay. The source is immuneACCESS, and TCRdb retained only in-frame sequences with V and J called. Part of the clones is not carried over; for the studies checked, unresolved V genes explain less than half of this, and the remainder is unexplained. The sample data list 45,000 to 60,000 clones, and around 79% of these were observed just once. The ten largest clones take up around 1.9% of the sample. Source: CD4+ or CD8+ T cells sorted from blood, taken in a trial of the OX40 agonist ivuxolimab. The source is an adult with an advanced solid tumor such as melanoma, head and neck, liver or kidney cancer.

Notes on this clone: Without the conserved terminal phenylalanine or tryptophan, this CDR3 likely stems from a read error. The chain carries TRBV19 and TRBJ1-3; D is possibly TRBD1 (6 bases). The CDR3 runs 15 residues. Trimming removed 6 bases from V and 3 bases from J, with 15 bases in between. Germline V gives CDR1 LNHDA, CDR2 SQIVND (reference sequence). Here the CDR3 DNA reads TGTGCCAGTAGGCCCCCAGGGGAAAGTGGAAACACCATATATCTT. This gives the protein CASRPPGESGNTIYL.

The V gene is TRBV30, the J gene TRBJ2-5, with 8 bases aligning to TRBD2. After removal of 1 base from V and 5 bases from J, the junction contained 9 bases not matched to a gene. The CDR3 sequence is 15 residues long. Per the germline V gene, CDR1 is GTSNPN and CDR2 is SVGIG (reference sequence). Here the CDR3 reads CAWSAKLAEGETQYF. The CDR3 DNA follows: TGTGCCTGGAGTGCCAAACTAGCGGAGGGGGAGACCCAGTACTTC. Combining the CDR3 with reference TRBV30 and TRBJ2-5 gives the whole variable domain SQTIHQWPATLVQPVGSPLSLECTVEGTSNPNLYWYRQAAGRGLQLLFYSVGIGQISSEVPQNLSASRPQDRQFILSSKKLLLSDSGFYLCAWSAKLAEGETQYFGPGTRLLVL.

V gene TRBV2 combines with J gene TRBJ2-5, with unresolved D. The CDR3 contains 11 residues. Trimming pared 6 bases from V and 3 bases from J, leaving 5 bases between. Germline CDR1 SNHLY, CDR2 FYNNEI. CDR3 DNA: TGTGCCAGCAGCAAAAAAGAGACCCAGTACTTC. Protein product: CASSKKETQYF.

The gene calls are TRBV7-9 and TRBJ2-5; D unresolved. The CDR3 consists of 12 residues. Trimming took off 5 bases at V and 4 bases at J, with 8 bases between the two ends. Looked up from germline, CDR1 is SEHNR and CDR2 is FQNEAQ (reference sequence). The DNA for the CDR3 is TGTGCCAGCAGCCCGAATGGAGAGACCCAGTACTTC. It encodes CASSPNGETQYF.

The chain employs TRBV6-5 and TRBJ1-5, with a possible D match to TRBD1 (5 bases). The length of the CDR3 is 13 residues. V gave up 0 bases and J gave up 6 bases, with 6 bases separating them. Germline V gene sequence: CDR1 MNHEY, CDR2 SVGAGI. The CDR3 DNA sequence: TGTGCCAGCAGTTACTCGGGGACTCAGCCCCAGCATTTT. Translated, it gives CASSYSGTQPQHF.

This CDR3 is CAWSASLVGTDTQYF. The DNA of the CDR3 is TGTGCCTGGAGTGCTAGCTTGGTCGGCACAGATACGCAGTATTTT. This chain connects TRBV30 to TRBJ2-3, with D tentatively TRBD2 (5 bases). CDR1 and CDR2 from the germline V gene are GTSNPN and SVGIG (reference sequence). V lost 1 base and J 1 base, leaving 12 bases between the germline ends. The CDR3 covers 15 residues.

This clone was counted a single time. The J gene is TRBJ1-1, the V gene TRBV6-6; no clear D gene. V was shortened by 7 bases and J by 2 bases, with 14 bases between the two germline ends. The CDR3 spans 14 residues. Germline values: CDR1 MNHNY, CDR2 SVGAGI (reference sequence). The CDR3 sequence is CASKNSAINTEAFF. The CDR3 DNA reads TGTGCCAGCAAGAACTCCGCTATTAACACTGAAGCTTTCTTT.

The chain has TRBV7-2 and TRBJ2-7, with D possibly called TRBD1 or TRBD2 (5 bases each). The germline V gene has CDR1 SGHTA and CDR2 FQGNSA. The CDR3 is 13 amino acids. V was pared by 6 bases and J by 2 bases, with 11 bases between. As DNA, the CDR3 is TGTGCCAGCAGACTGGTGGGGGCCTACGAGCAGTACTTC. Translated: CASRLVGAYEQYF.

The chain recombines TRBV2 with TRBJ2-1; D is unresolved. Trimming pared 6 bases from V and 8 bases from J, leaving 20 bases between. This CDR3 is 15 amino acids long. CDR1 and CDR2 (germline): SNHLY, FYNNEI. CDR3: CASSPQSVSVDEQFF. As DNA, the CDR3 is TGTGCCAGCAGCCCCCAGAGTGTCAGCGTCGATGAGCAGTTCTTC.

This chain uses TRBV5-1 with TRBJ1-2; D unresolved. Germline assignment: CDR1 SGHRS and CDR2 YFSETQ. The V end was cut by 5 bases, the J end by 4 bases, with 12 bases between. The CDR3 runs to 13 residues. The CDR3 DNA reads as TGCGCCAGCAGTCCTGACGCCTCCTATGGCTACACCTTC. Its translation: CASSPDASYGYTF.

About this clone: This same CDR3 is encoded by further DNA sequences in the sample. The chain recombines TRBV6-5 with TRBJ1-2; D is unclear. The V and J ends lost 3 bases and 7 bases respectively, with 12 bases between them. Germline-derived CDR1 and CDR2 are MNHEY and SVGAGI. The CDR3 has 13 amino acids. CDR3 nucleotides: TGTGCCAGCAGTTATAGGAGGGTCGGTGGCTACACCTTC. It translates to CASSYRRVGGYTF.

There are a few counts of this clone. The chain employs TRBV11-3 and TRBJ2-6; D not certain. The CDR3 length is 18 residues. Deletions cut 6 bases from V and 6 bases from J, with 24 bases between. The V gene's germline CDR1 is SGHNT and CDR2 YENEEA. CDR3 amino acids: CASRSGIETCGEANVLTF. The CDR3 DNA sequence: TGTGCCAGCAGATCTGGGATCGAGACCTGTGGAGAGGCCAACGTCCTGACTTTC.

V and J are TRBV11-2 and TRBJ2-1; 9 positions match TRBD2. Germline CDR1 SGHAT, CDR2 FQNNGV. J gave up 15 bases and V 1 base, and 10 bases lay outside the gene matches. There are 14 residues in the CDR3. For the CDR3, the DNA is TGTGCCAGCAGCTTAGGTCCTAGCGGGGCGATGTGGTTCTTC. This codes for CASSLGPSGAMWFF.

The V and J genes are TRBV27 and TRBJ2-5; D gene uncertain. The CDR3 loop spans 13 amino acids. The V gene's germline CDR1 is MNHEY and CDR2 SMNVEV (reference sequence). V lost 6 bases and J lost 7, with 15 bases in between. CDR3 DNA: TGTGCCAGCAGAGCAGCCTCGCATGGGACCCAGTACTTC. Residues: CASRAASHGTQYF.